The rows below give T cell receptor beta chains drawn from one sample of a study of shared clonotypes between healthy human individuals. Data came from immunoSEQ multiplex PCR; TCRdb stores just in-frame clones and leaves some out. The sample carries 2 million to 2.5 million clones, approximately 94% recorded once. The sequenced material came from naive CD4+ T cells sorted from blood. These TCRs come from a man aged 18 to 30 in good health. The CDR3 runs from the conserved cysteine through the conserved F or W. D genes are given only for firm matches. Some rows mark clone size as missing; the rest say once, few, many or name a class of expanded clone.

clone_size	d_call	j_call	v_call	cdr3_nt	cdr3_aa
-	TRBD2	TRBJ2-2	TRBV28	TGTGCCAGCAGTACCTGGGACAGTCGTTACCCTAGCGGGAGGGCGGGCACCGGGGAGCTGTTTTTT	CASSTWDSRYPSGRAGTGELFF
-	TRBD1	TRBJ1-6	TRBV18	TGTGCCAGCTCACCACCGTGGACAGGGGATTCACCCCTCCACTTT	CASSPPWTGDSPLHF
once	TRBD1	TRBJ1-2	TRBV18	TGTGCCAGCTCACGGACAGGGAAGGATAATGGCTACACCTTC	CASSRTGKDNGYTF
once	-	TRBJ1-6	TRBV7-9	TGTGCCAGCAGCTTTCAGGGGCTCTATAATTCACCCCTCCACTTT	CASSFQGLYNSPLHF
-	TRBD2	TRBJ2-1	TRBV18	TGTGCCAGCTCGTCCGGGACTAGCGGTTACAATGAGCAGTTCTTC	CASSSGTSGYNEQFF
-	-	TRBJ1-3	TRBV5-1	TGCGCCAGCTCGGATATAACAGGGTCTGGAAACACCATATATTTT	CASSDITGSGNTIYF
-	TRBD1	TRBJ1-2	TRBV27	TGTGCCAGCAGCCAACGACAAACAGGGGTCTATGGCTACACCTTC	CASSQRQTGVYGYTF
-	-	TRBJ1-4	TRBV7-9	TGTGCCAGCAGCCCCATCACAGGGGAAAAACTGTTTTTT	CASSPITGEKLFF
-	TRBD1	TRBJ2-4	TRBV6-1	TGTGCCAGCAGCGGGACAGCTCTTTCCGAAAACATTCAGTACTTC	CASSGTALSENIQYF
-	-	TRBJ2-1	TRBV10-3	TGTGCCATCAGTGAGCAGAGACATCGAAATGAGCAGTTCTTC	CAISEQRHRNEQFF
-	-	TRBJ2-5	TRBV7-8	TGTGCCAGCAGTGACAGATTCCAAGAGACCCAGTACTTC	CASSDRFQETQYF
-	-	TRBJ2-1	TRBV7-2	TGTGCCAGCAGCTTAGTTTTGGGTAAGGAGCAGTTCTTC	CASSLVLGKEQFF
-	-	TRBJ1-2	TRBV30	TGTGCCTGGAGTGTAGGAACAGGGTTTGGCTACACCTTC	CAWSVGTGFGYTF
-	-	TRBJ1-5	TRBV6-5	TGTGCCAGCAGTTACGGGAAGTCCAATCAGCCCCAGCATTTT	CASSYGKSNQPQHF
-	-	TRBJ1-6	TRBV14	TGTGCCAGCAGCCTAAGCGGGGTAACTTCACCCCTCCACTTT	CASSLSGVTSPLHF
-	TRBD1	TRBJ2-7	TRBV29-1	TGCAGCGTTGGGGACAGCTACGAGCAGTACTTC	CSVGDSYEQYF
-	-	TRBJ1-1	TRBV9	TGTGCCAGCAGCCCCAACATCGGAAGGGCTTTCTTT	CASSPNIGRAFF
once	TRBD2	TRBJ2-5	TRBV7-2	TGTGCCAGCAGCTCCCAGACTAGCAGACAAGAGACCCAGTACTTC	CASSSQTSRQETQYF
-	-	TRBJ2-3	TRBV11-2	TGTGCCAGCAGCTTCCTCAGTGCAGATACGCAGTATTTT	CASSFLSADTQYF
-	TRBD1	TRBJ1-2	TRBV5-1	TGCGCCAGCAGCTTGGAAGGGGGCAGCTATGGCTACACCTTC	CASSLEGGSYGYTF
-	TRBD1	TRBJ2-2	TRBV6-6	TGTGCCAGCAGTGGGGGACAGGGAGCCGGGGAGCTGTTTTTT	CASSGGQGAGELFF
-	-	TRBJ2-4	TRBV5-1	TGCGCCAGCAGCCCTGGGGACTGGGCCGAAAACATTCAGTACTTC	CASSPGDWAENIQYF
-	TRBD1	TRBJ2-7	TRBV5-1	TGCGCCAGCAGCTTGTTACGCAGGGGGACGTTCGAGTCCTACGAGCAGTACTTC	CASSLLRRGTFESYEQYF
once	-	TRBJ2-7	TRBV7-2	TGTGCCAGCAGCCCAGCGGGCAGCTCCTACGAGCAGTACTTC	CASSPAGSSYEQYF
-	TRBD2	TRBJ2-7	TRBV5-6	TGTGCCAGCAGCTTTGGGACTAGTGACGAGCAGTACTTC	CASSFGTSDEQYF
-	-	TRBJ2-3	TRBV19	TGTGCCAGTAGTATAAACGCCCCCGGGCCCACAGATACGCAGTATTTT	CASSINAPGPTDTQYF
few	TRBD1	TRBJ1-2	TRBV19	TGTGCCAGTAGTATCTATAGATCGAGACGGGACAGCTATGGCTACACCTTC	CASSIYRSRRDSYGYTF
-	TRBD1	TRBJ1-1	TRBV4-1	TGCGCCAGCAGCCATACAACAGGGGGCAAGAACACTGAAGCTTTCTTT	CASSHTTGGKNTEAFF
-	TRBD2	TRBJ2-1	TRBV10-3	TGTGCCATCAGTGAGTCCCTAGCGGCTGACAATGAGCAGTTCTTC	CAISESLAADNEQFF
-	TRBD1	TRBJ2-7	TRBV6-1	TGTGCCAGCAGTGTCGGGACAGGACGCTACGAGCAGTACTTC	CASSVGTGRYEQYF
-	-	TRBJ2-2	TRBV5-4	TGTGCCAGCAGCCAAACAGGGATAAACACCGGGGAGCTGTTTTTT	CASSQTGINTGELFF